These T cell receptor beta chains were read from a single sample in a study of beta chain features in type 1 diabetes. Produced via immunoSEQ multiplex PCR; TCRdb's table is partial and in-frame only. The sample contains about 620,000 clones, around 16% of which appear only once. Sequencing was performed on naive CD4+ T cells from blood. These receptors came from a young man in good health. Each CDR3 is given with its conserved first and last residue. The order of the fields is CDR3 protein, CDR3 DNA, D gene, V gene, J gene, clone size. The D gene is left open where the match is weak. Clone size, where shown, is once, few, many, or a class for clones that have expanded.

CDR3 protein: CASSLGPSYEQYF
CDR3 DNA: TGTGCCAGCAGCTTGGGACCGTCCTACGAGCAGTACTTC
D gene: .
V gene: TRBV9
J gene: TRBJ2-7
clone size: once

CDR3 protein: CSAGQWQQYF
CDR3 DNA: TGCAGTGCTGGACAGTGGCAGCAGTACTTC
D gene: .
V gene: TRBV20-1
J gene: TRBJ2-7
clone size: .

CDR3 protein: CASSLEGRGHGYTF
CDR3 DNA: TGTGCCAGCAGCTTGGAGGGCAGGGGGCACGGCTACACCTTC
D gene: TRBD1
V gene: TRBV5-6
J gene: TRBJ1-2
clone size: .

CDR3 protein: CASSSGGEQFF
CDR3 DNA: TGTGCCAGCAGTTCCGGTGGTGAGCAGTTCTTC
D gene: .
V gene: TRBV2
J gene: TRBJ2-1
clone size: few

CDR3 protein: CASSRGAETGYTF
CDR3 DNA: TGTGCCAGCAGCCGAGGTGCGGAGACTGGCTACACCTTC
D gene: .
V gene: TRBV9
J gene: TRBJ1-2
clone size: few

CDR3 protein: CASSPLDRNQPQHF
CDR3 DNA: TGTGCCAGCTCCCCTCTGGACAGAAATCAGCCCCAGCATTTT
D gene: .
V gene: TRBV18
J gene: TRBJ1-5
clone size: .

CDR3 protein: CASSQDRAAGAGNTEAFF
CDR3 DNA: TGCGCCAGCAGCCAAGATCGTGCGGCAGGGGCGGGGAACACTGAAGCTTTCTTT
D gene: .
V gene: TRBV4-3
J gene: TRBJ1-1
clone size: .

CDR3 protein: CASSVGGQSGELFF
CDR3 DNA: TGTGCCAGCAGCGTAGGGGGGCAATCCGGGGAGCTGTTTTTT
D gene: .
V gene: TRBV9
J gene: TRBJ2-2
clone size: .

CDR3 protein: CASSRGGPGETQYF
CDR3 DNA: TGTGCCAGCAGCCGCGGGGGGCCCGGAGAGACCCAGTACTTC
D gene: TRBD2
V gene: TRBV7-2
J gene: TRBJ2-5
clone size: .

CDR3 protein: CASSLTRLATYEQYF
CDR3 DNA: TGTGCCAGCTCACTCACGAGACTGGCAACCTACGAGCAGTACTTC
D gene: .
V gene: TRBV18
J gene: TRBJ2-7
clone size: .

CDR3 protein: CATLRGYGYTF
CDR3 DNA: TGTGCCACCTTACGGGGCTATGGCTACACCTTC
D gene: .
V gene: TRBV6-5
J gene: TRBJ1-2
clone size: .

CDR3 protein: CASSADRGHAHEQFF
CDR3 DNA: TGTGCCAGCAGCGCGGACAGGGGGCATGCCCATGAGCAGTTCTTC
D gene: TRBD1
V gene: TRBV7-3
J gene: TRBJ2-1
clone size: few

CDR3 protein: CASSYSITRGKETQYF
CDR3 DNA: TGTGCCAGCAGTTACTCTATCACCAGGGGGAAAGAGACCCAGTACTTC
D gene: TRBD1
V gene: TRBV6-6
J gene: TRBJ2-5
clone size: few

CDR3 protein: CAWSVLRRNYGYTF
CDR3 DNA: TGTGCCTGGAGTGTACTGCGCCGTAACTATGGCTACACCTTC
D gene: .
V gene: TRBV30
J gene: TRBJ1-2
clone size: .

CDR3 protein: CASSLPGQGTEAFF
CDR3 DNA: TGTGCCAGCAGTCTTCCGGGACAGGGGACTGAAGCTTTCTTT
D gene: TRBD1
V gene: TRBV28
J gene: TRBJ1-1
clone size: few

CDR3 protein: CASSLDYSARQFF
CDR3 DNA: TGCGCCAGCAGCTTGGACTATTCGGCTAGACAGTTCTTC
D gene: .
V gene: TRBV5-1
J gene: TRBJ2-1
clone size: .

CDR3 protein: CASSFVGTSGYEQYF
CDR3 DNA: TGTGCCAGCAGCTTTGTAGGGACTAGCGGCTACGAGCAGTACTTC
D gene: TRBD2
V gene: TRBV5-4
J gene: TRBJ2-7
clone size: few

CDR3 protein: CASGLDRTGTRYGYTF
CDR3 DNA: TGTGCTAGTGGTTTGGACCGGACAGGAACGCGATATGGCTACACCTTC
D gene: TRBD1
V gene: TRBV12-5
J gene: TRBJ1-2
clone size: few

CDR3 protein: CSVTSGSTDTQYF
CDR3 DNA: TGCAGCGTCACTAGCGGGAGCACAGATACGCAATATTTT
D gene: TRBD2
V gene: TRBV29-1
J gene: TRBJ2-3
clone size: .

CDR3 protein: CASSRREGPDTQYF
CDR3 DNA: TGTGCCAGCAGTCGTAGGGAGGGACCAGATACGCAGTATTTT
D gene: TRBD2
V gene: TRBV27
J gene: TRBJ2-3
clone size: .

CDR3 protein: CASSLPGRTPNEQFF
CDR3 DNA: TGTGCCAGCAGCCTACCGGGACGAACACCCAATGAGCAGTTCTTC
D gene: .
V gene: TRBV9
J gene: TRBJ2-1
clone size: .

CDR3 protein: CASSLAAGTLNTGELFF
CDR3 DNA: TGTGCCAGCAGCTTGGCGGCGGGGACGCTAAACACCGGGGAGCTGTTTTTT
D gene: .
V gene: TRBV5-4
J gene: TRBJ2-2
clone size: .

CDR3 protein: CASSSPPWETQYF
CDR3 DNA: TGCGCCAGCAGCTCACCTCCTTGGGAGACCCAGTACTTC
D gene: .
V gene: TRBV5-1
J gene: TRBJ2-5
clone size: few

CDR3 protein: CASSAHTGAYGYTF
CDR3 DNA: TGTGCCAGCAGTGCACATACAGGGGCGTATGGCTACACCTTC
D gene: TRBD1
V gene: TRBV25-1
J gene: TRBJ1-2
clone size: .

CDR3 protein: CASSRIPGQGTEAFF
CDR3 DNA: TGTGCCAGCAGCCGAATTCCGGGACAGGGCACTGAAGCTTTCTTT
D gene: TRBD1
V gene: TRBV11-2
J gene: TRBJ1-1
clone size: .

CDR3 protein: CASSERGRTGRYEQYF
CDR3 DNA: TGTGCCAGCAGTGAAAGAGGTCGCACAGGAAGGTACGAGCAGTACTTC
D gene: .
V gene: TRBV25-1
J gene: TRBJ2-7
clone size: few

CDR3 protein: CASSLGQNLAKNIQYF
CDR3 DNA: TGTGCCAGCAGCTTAGGACAAAACCTAGCCAAAAACATTCAGTACTTC
D gene: .
V gene: TRBV7-3
J gene: TRBJ2-4
clone size: .

CDR3 protein: CASSLSPTTVNTEAFF
CDR3 DNA: TGTGCCAGCAGCTTGTCCCCAACGACAGTGAACACTGAAGCTTTCTTT
D gene: .
V gene: TRBV5-4
J gene: TRBJ1-1
clone size: .

CDR3 protein: CASSLGRSPVLDEQYF
CDR3 DNA: TGTGCCAGCAGCTTAGGACGGAGTCCCGTCCTCGACGAGCAGTACTTC
D gene: .
V gene: TRBV7-9
J gene: TRBJ2-7
clone size: .

CDR3 protein: CASSLDTHTGELFF
CDR3 DNA: TGTGCCAGCAGCTTGGACACCCACACCGGGGAGCTGTTTTTT
D gene: .
V gene: TRBV7-9
J gene: TRBJ2-2
clone size: few

CDR3 protein: CASSPQTGNTEAFF
CDR3 DNA: TGTGCCAGCAGCCCCCAAACGGGGAACACTGAAGCTTTCTTT
D gene: .
V gene: TRBV14
J gene: TRBJ1-1
clone size: once

CDR3 protein: CSAPGTPSQHF
CDR3 DNA: TGCAGTGCTCCCGGGACACCGTCGCAGCATTTT
D gene: .
V gene: TRBV20-1
J gene: TRBJ1-5
clone size: .

CDR3 protein: CASSYSTRTEQFF
CDR3 DNA: TGTGCCAGCAGTTACTCGACGCGGACAGAGCAGTTCTTC
D gene: .
V gene: TRBV6-6
J gene: TRBJ2-1
clone size: .

CDR3 protein: CASSQVGYSEAFF
CDR3 DNA: TGCGCCAGCAGCCAAGTAGGGTACAGCGAAGCTTTCTTT
D gene: .
V gene: TRBV4-1
J gene: TRBJ1-1
clone size: .

CDR3 protein: CASSSTAGGGRNEQFF
CDR3 DNA: TGTGCCAGCAGTTCAACGGCGGGAGGGGGACGCAATGAGCAGTTCTTC
D gene: TRBD2
V gene: TRBV27
J gene: TRBJ2-1
clone size: .

CDR3 protein: CASSLDSRETQYF
CDR3 DNA: TGCGCCAGCAGCTTGGACAGCCGGGAGACCCAGTACTTC
D gene: .
V gene: TRBV5-1
J gene: TRBJ2-5
clone size: .

CDR3 protein: CASSRTSGGHNEQFF
CDR3 DNA: TGTGCCAGCAGTCGGACTAGCGGGGGTCACAATGAGCAGTTCTTC
D gene: TRBD2
V gene: TRBV2
J gene: TRBJ2-1
clone size: .

CDR3 protein: CASSLVSSQETQYF
CDR3 DNA: TGTGCCAGCAGCTTAGTAAGCTCGCAAGAGACCCAGTACTTC
D gene: .
V gene: TRBV7-2
J gene: TRBJ2-5
clone size: .

CDR3 protein: CASSLIRSYSYNEQFF
CDR3 DNA: TGTGCCAGCAGCTTAATAAGGAGTTATTCCTACAATGAGCAGTTCTTC
D gene: .
V gene: TRBV7-3
J gene: TRBJ2-1
clone size: .

CDR3 protein: CASSHDRAHGYTF
CDR3 DNA: TGTGCCAGCAGCCACGACAGGGCCCATGGCTACACCTTC
D gene: TRBD1
V gene: TRBV7-6
J gene: TRBJ1-2
clone size: once

CDR3 protein: CASSVISAEQETQYF
CDR3 DNA: TGTGCCAGCAGCGTAATATCGGCGGAGCAAGAGACCCAGTACTTC
D gene: .
V gene: TRBV5-4
J gene: TRBJ2-5
clone size: few

CDR3 protein: CASSSTSGHEQYF
CDR3 DNA: TGTGCCAGCAGTTCGACTAGCGGCCACGAGCAGTACTTC
D gene: TRBD2
V gene: TRBV6-6
J gene: TRBJ2-7
clone size: .

CDR3 protein: CANSPLAFF
CDR3 DNA: TGTGCCAATTCCCCCCTTGCTTTCTTT
D gene: .
V gene: TRBV7-9
J gene: TRBJ1-1
clone size: .

CDR3 protein: CASSEGGRNTEAFF
CDR3 DNA: TGTGCCAGCAGTGAGGGGGGACGGAACACTGAAGCTTTCTTT
D gene: .
V gene: TRBV25-1
J gene: TRBJ1-1
clone size: .

CDR3 protein: CASSPRGWEQFF
CDR3 DNA: TGTGCCAGCAGCCCCAGGGGCTGGGAGCAGTTCTTC
D gene: .
V gene: TRBV7-9
J gene: TRBJ2-1
clone size: .

CDR3 protein: CATRGYLNTEAFF
CDR3 DNA: TGTGCCACCCGGGGCTACCTCAACACTGAAGCTTTCTTT
D gene: .
V gene: TRBV2
J gene: TRBJ1-1
clone size: .

CDR3 protein: CASSISQGGRSQPQHF
CDR3 DNA: TGTGCCAGTAGTATCTCGCAGGGCGGGCGATCTCAGCCCCAGCATTTT
D gene: .
V gene: TRBV19
J gene: TRBJ1-5
clone size: .

CDR3 protein: CASSRGRFRNEKLFF
CDR3 DNA: TGCGCCAGCAGCCGGGGACGGTTCCGAAATGAAAAACTGTTTTTT
D gene: .
V gene: TRBV5-1
J gene: TRBJ1-4
clone size: .

CDR3 protein: CASSLAGHQPQHF
CDR3 DNA: TGTGCCAGCAGCTTAGCAGGGCATCAGCCCCAGCATTTT
D gene: .
V gene: TRBV7-9
J gene: TRBJ1-5
clone size: few

CDR3 protein: CASSQRTPETQYF
CDR3 DNA: TGTGCCAGCAGCCAACGGACACCCGAGACCCAGTACTTC
D gene: .
V gene: TRBV7-3
J gene: TRBJ2-5
clone size: .

CDR3 protein: CASSLEGRQETQYF
CDR3 DNA: TGTGCCAGCAGTTTGGAGGGGCGCCAAGAGACCCAGTACTTC
D gene: .
V gene: TRBV28
J gene: TRBJ2-5
clone size: .

CDR3 protein: CASSLALGRAFQHF
CDR3 DNA: TGTGCCAGCAGCTTGGCCCTCGGGCGGGCTTTCCAGCATTTT
D gene: .
V gene: TRBV5-6
J gene: TRBJ1-5
clone size: .

CDR3 protein: CASRVSGDTQYF
CDR3 DNA: TGTGCCAGCAGAGTTAGCGGGGATACGCAGTATTTT
D gene: TRBD2
V gene: TRBV2
J gene: TRBJ2-3
clone size: .

CDR3 protein: CASKRDDTQYF
CDR3 DNA: TGTGCCAGCAAAAGGGACGATACGCAGTATTTT
D gene: .
V gene: TRBV6-5
J gene: TRBJ2-3
clone size: few

CDR3 protein: CASSPGQGYTGELFF
CDR3 DNA: TGTGCCAGTAGTCCGGGACAGGGGTACACCGGGGAGCTGTTTTTT
D gene: TRBD1
V gene: TRBV19
J gene: TRBJ2-2
clone size: .